Listed here is a single TCR beta chain. Its specificity is not known. The CDR3 loop spans 13 amino acids. Trimming cost V 5 bases and J 2 bases, with 9 bases left between them. Germline V gene sequence: CDR1 GTSNPN, CDR2 SVGIG (reference sequence). The data belong to a study of response to subunit inactivated influenza vaccine. Study-wide results and limits: Each seasonal influenza vaccination recruits few new T cells, the authors suggested.

Via MiXCR, TCRdb re-called the RT-PCR reads, giving one row per CDR3 protein. The table records 590,000 or so distinct CDR3 sequences, 14% of them present only once. The receptor was derived from a man aged 45-65 years who received an inactivated influenza vaccine. V gene TRBV30 combines with J gene TRBJ2-2; D possibly corresponds to TRBD2 (5 bases). The sample consisted of PBMCs from blood, taken around 15 days before vaccination. The CDR3 loop reads CAWGLSNTGELFF. For the CDR3, the DNA is TGTGCCTGGGGACTCAGTAACACCGGGGAGCTGTTTTTT.